These T cell receptor beta chains were read from a single sample in a study of blood T cell repertoires in COVID-19. Only in-frame clones appear in the TCRdb table, and some are missing; sequencing was by immunoSEQ multiplex PCR. The table includes tens of thousands of clones, more than 75% detected once. Sequenced material: peripheral blood. Receptors were obtained from an elderly woman with active COVID-19. The CDR3 runs from the conserved cysteine through the conserved F or W. D genes are given only for firm matches. Size tells how often a clone was seen (once, few, many) or the class of an expanded clone, and some rows leave it out.

CDR3 DNA,CDR3 protein,V gene,D gene,J gene,clone size
TGTGCCAGCAGTTTATTCGGCAGGGGGCCGGTTTATGGCTACACCTTC,CASSLFGRGPVYGYTF,TRBV27,TRBD1,TRBJ1-2,.
TGTGCCATCAGGGACAGGGGATCCTACGAGCAGTACTTC,CAIRDRGSYEQYF,TRBV10-3,TRBD1,TRBJ2-7,once
TGTGCCAGTAGTCTCCGAGGGAGCGGGAGCTCCTACGAGCAGTACTTC,CASSLRGSGSSYEQYF,TRBV19,TRBD2,TRBJ2-7,.
TGTGCCAGCAGTTTCCGTGGGACAGGGAACTATGGCTACACCTTC,CASSFRGTGNYGYTF,TRBV28,TRBD1,TRBJ1-2,.
TGTGCCAGCAGTGAAGCGCTTGGCCGGGCGGGGGGGTCTCTGAGTGGCTACACCTTC,CASSEALGRAGGSLSGYTF,TRBV6-1,.,TRBJ1-2,.
TGTGCCAGCAGCTCAGACAGAAAAACTATAAGGCAGTTCTTC,CASSSDRKTIRQFF,TRBV7-2,.,TRBJ2-1,.
TGTGCCAGCCGTCCGGGGGGCGATACGCAGTATTTT,CASRPGGDTQYF,TRBV7-2,.,TRBJ2-3,.
TGTGCCAGCAGCTTGGTGGGTAGCCCAAGCCACGAGCAGTACTTC,CASSLVGSPSHEQYF,TRBV5-4,.,TRBJ2-7,.
TGTGCCACCAGCAGAGACAGGGGCAAAAACATTCAGTACTTC,CATSRDRGKNIQYF,TRBV15,.,TRBJ2-4,.
TGTGCCAGCAGCCAGGGGGGGACACTTTCCTACAATGAGCAGTTCTTC,CASSQGGTLSYNEQFF,TRBV3-1/TRBV3-2,.,TRBJ2-1,once
TGTGCCAGCAGCTTAGTTGGGCCGAACACCGGGGAGCTGTTTTTT,CASSLVGPNTGELFF,TRBV7-9,.,TRBJ2-2,.
TGTGCCAGCAGCCCTCCGGTCGGGGTTGCTGAAGCTTTCTTT,CASSPPVGVAEAFF,TRBV4-2,.,TRBJ1-1,.
TGTGCCAGCAGTTCCCCTGGAGGGGTAGAGACCCAGTACTTC,CASSSPGGVETQYF,TRBV27,.,TRBJ2-5,.
TGTGCCAGCAGTTACGGGAGGGAGCAATCCTACGAGCAGTACTTC,CASSYGREQSYEQYF,TRBV6-5,TRBD2,TRBJ2-7,once
TGCGCCAGCAGATTAGACAGGGCTCGGTATTTT,CASRLDRARYF,TRBV23-1,TRBD1,TRBJ2-3,.
TGTGCCAGCAGGAAGACTAACTACTACGAGCAGTACTTC,CASRKTNYYEQYF,TRBV6-6,.,TRBJ2-7,.
TGTGCCAGCAGCGCTGTGGGACTAGCGGGGTCCTACGAGCAGTACTTC,CASSAVGLAGSYEQYF,TRBV6-6,TRBD2,TRBJ2-7,.
TGTGCCAGTAGTATCCTCGGACAGGGCAAACAAGAGACCCAGTACTTC,CASSILGQGKQETQYF,TRBV19,TRBD1,TRBJ2-5,.
TGCGCCAGCAGCCAACCTCGACAGGGAGTATACGAGCAGTACTTC,CASSQPRQGVYEQYF,TRBV4-1,TRBD1,TRBJ2-7,.
TGCGCCAGCAGCATGTACAGAAAAGAGACCCAGTACTTC,CASSMYRKETQYF,TRBV4-3,.,TRBJ2-5,few
TGTGCCAGCAGCTTGATTACTAGCGGGAGAACAACTGGCACCGGGGAGCTGTTTTTT,CASSLITSGRTTGTGELFF,TRBV5-8,TRBD2,TRBJ2-2,.
TGCGCCAGCAGCCGTCAAGGGGCTAACTATGGCTACACCTTC,CASSRQGANYGYTF,TRBV4-1,.,TRBJ1-2,.
TGCGCCAGCAGCTTGGGGCATCCCTACGAGCAGTACTTC,CASSLGHPYEQYF,TRBV5-1,.,TRBJ2-7,.
TGTGCCAGCAGTTACCTAAGCGGGGTCTACGAGCAGTACTTC,CASSYLSGVYEQYF,TRBV6-2/TRBV6-3,TRBD2,TRBJ2-7,.
TGCGCCAGCAGCCCCAACCCCGGGAGGCGGAGTGGATCTTTCTTT,CASSPNPGRRSGSFF,TRBV5-1,.,TRBJ1-1,.
TGTGCCAGCAGCCAAGGGAGCCGACGGAACACCATATATTTT,CASSQGSRRNTIYF,TRBV14,.,TRBJ1-3,few
TGTGCCTGGAGTGTACAATCTGAGACAACCTTC,CAWSVQSETTF,TRBV30,.,TRBJ1-2,.
TGTGCCAGCAGCCCGGGAGGGGCTAATGAAAAACTGTTTTTT,CASSPGGANEKLFF,TRBV4-2,.,TRBJ1-4,few
TGTGCCAGCAGAGACAGGGATTGGGAGCCCCAGCATTTT,CASRDRDWEPQHF,TRBV6-5,TRBD1,TRBJ1-5,.
TGTGCCAGCAGCCCCACAGGGCCCTATGGCTACACCTTC,CASSPTGPYGYTF,TRBV7-2,.,TRBJ1-2,.
TGTGCCAGCAGTTTAATGTTAGGGGCGGAGGGCTACACCTTC,CASSLMLGAEGYTF,TRBV27,.,TRBJ1-2,.
TGTGCCAGCAGCCCTGGACTAGCTTGGGACACAGATACGCAGTATTTT,CASSPGLAWDTDTQYF,TRBV11-2,TRBD2,TRBJ2-3,.
TGTGCCAGCAGCTTAAGCTACAGCGGGAACACCGGGGAGCTGTTTTTT,CASSLSYSGNTGELFF,TRBV7-9,.,TRBJ2-2,.
TGCGCCAGCAGCCAACCGACAGTTCCAAAAGGACTAGCGGGCTACAATGAGCAGTTCTTC,CASSQPTVPKGLAGYNEQFF,TRBV5-1,TRBD2,TRBJ2-1,.
TGCGCCAGCAGCCCAAGGGGGGGACTAGCGAATGAGCAGTTCTTC,CASSPRGGLANEQFF,TRBV5-1,TRBD2,TRBJ2-1,.
TGTGCCAGCGGGTACAGGGGTTTTTCCGAGCAGTACTTC,CASGYRGFSEQYF,TRBV27,TRBD1,TRBJ2-7,.
TGCGCCAGCAGCTTGGGAGCGGGAGTCAACGAGCAGTACTTC,CASSLGAGVNEQYF,TRBV5-1,TRBD2,TRBJ2-7,.
TGTGCCAGCAGTCCAGGCCTCTCTGGAAACACCATATATTTT,CASSPGLSGNTIYF,TRBV28,.,TRBJ1-3,.
TGTGCCAGCAGTTGGGGACTAGCGGGAGTCAATGAGCAGTTCTTC,CASSWGLAGVNEQFF,TRBV6-2/TRBV6-3,TRBD2,TRBJ2-1,.
TGTGCCAGCAGCCCCCCAGGGGTGACAGGGGCTTACCCAGCTTTCTTT,CASSPPGVTGAYPAFF,TRBV9,TRBD1,TRBJ1-1,.
TGTGCCACCAGTGATCCGCCTATGACTCCCGGGCAGTTCTTC,CATSDPPMTPGQFF,TRBV24-1,.,TRBJ2-1,.
TGTGCCAGCAGTATCAGGGAAGACACTGAAGCTTTCTTT,CASSIREDTEAFF,TRBV6-5,.,TRBJ1-1,.
TGTGCCAGTACCCAAACCGACAGGCTGGGCTCTGGGGCCAACGTCCTGACTTTC,CASTQTDRLGSGANVLTF,TRBV19,.,TRBJ2-6,.
TGTGCCAGCAGTTACTCCCAGGGGGCCTCTGAAGCTTTCTTT,CASSYSQGASEAFF,TRBV6-5,TRBD1,TRBJ1-1,.
TGTGCCAGCAGCTTGTTCGGGGTTTACACTGAAGCTTTCTTT,CASSLFGVYTEAFF,TRBV5-6,.,TRBJ1-1,.
TGTGCCACCCGGGACAGTTACTACGAGCAGTACTTC,CATRDSYYEQYF,TRBV3-1/TRBV3-2,TRBD1,TRBJ2-7,.
TGTGCCAGCAGCCGTATAAAGGGGAGGAGCTCCTACGAGCAGTACTTC,CASSRIKGRSSYEQYF,TRBV5-6,.,TRBJ2-7,few
TGCAGTGCTAGAGGGGCGTACGAGCAGTACTTC,CSARGAYEQYF,TRBV20-1,.,TRBJ2-7,.
TGTGCCAGTAGTAGGGGACAGTTCAATCAGCCCCAGCATTTT,CASSRGQFNQPQHF,TRBV19,TRBD1,TRBJ1-5,.
TGTGCCACCAGCAGAGATCTAGGGGCTCCTAATTCACCCCTCCACTTT,CATSRDLGAPNSPLHF,TRBV15,.,TRBJ1-6,few
TGTGCCAGCTCACCGTCCCAGGGCACAGATACGCAGTATTTT,CASSPSQGTDTQYF,TRBV18,.,TRBJ2-3,.
TGTGCCAGCAGCTTGGCCCTGACTAGCGGGTCCCAAGAGACCCAGTACTTC,CASSLALTSGSQETQYF,TRBV5-5,TRBD2,TRBJ2-5,.
TGTGCCAGCTCATCACCGGGGCCAGCGGGAGAGACCCAGTACTTC,CASSSPGPAGETQYF,TRBV18,.,TRBJ2-5,few